This T cell receptor (beta chain) came from a study of blood T cell dynamics during melanoma immunotherapy (dated by TCRdb to 2019 to 2021). General notes on the study: All patients had metastatic melanoma and were given first-line pembrolizumab or nivolumab plus ipilimumab as standard of care in the United Kingdom. To find early correlates of response, the study profiled the peripheral T cell receptor repertoires of patients with metastatic melanoma both before and after one cycle of checkpoint inhibitor therapy. The training cohort was made up of consecutive patients, while a further independent group of patients from the same centre was pooled to form an external validation set. General conclusions and limits of the study: Whether the T cell clones behind the repertoire changes were melanoma-specific or instead reflected general immune activation was something the study could not determine. The relatively small sample size was recognized as a factor that could limit how well the results generalize. Unlike progressors, patients who went on to achieve disease control showed a bifurcated reorganization of the PBMC repertoire at W3, with either increased clonality or increased diversity.

The sample's time point label, decoded: pre-treatment baseline. Blood samples were taken before treatment (T0) and at week 3 (W3), following the first cycle of checkpoint blockade. Except for two patients with rapid clinical progression, response was assessed 12 weeks after the first infusion by RECIST 1.1; disease control meant complete response, partial response or stable disease. Patients were not eligible if they had prior systemic cancer treatment, concomitant immunosuppressant therapy or synchronous other active malignancies. Bulk PBMC and plasma cell-free DNA were both sequenced for TCR beta so that circulating cells and T cell turnover could be tracked. Lymphoprep and SepMate tubes were used to isolate PBMC from blood, and red cell lysis was then performed. QIAamp DNA Blood Mini kits were used to extract DNA from PBMC and from sorted T cell subsets. For every bulk PBMC sample, a fixed 350 ng of DNA was loaded. The immunoSEQ TCRb Assay kit was used according to manufacturer instructions to amplify TCR beta CDR3 sequences from genomic DNA. The KAPA Library Quantification Kit for Illumina platforms was used to quantify the pooled libraries by qPCR. Sequencing of the pooled libraries was done on an Illumina NextSeq 500, with clustering at roughly 0.55-1.1 pM. As for the authors' bioinformatics: TCR data were analyzed with immunoSEQ ANALYZER and the R LymphoSeq package. A rearrangement efficiency score was calculated as productive divided by the sum of productive and non-productive CDR3 sequences. Within each patient, timepoints were compared pairwise for clonality, measured with the Gini coefficient, and for diversity, measured with the Renyi index at alpha=1. In LymphoSeq, clonal relatedness was computed with an edit distance of 3 and repertoire similarity was computed with the Bhattacharyya coefficient. To classify response, a linear discriminant analysis based on week-3 changes in clonality and diversity was built with the R MASS and caret packages. This is the immuneACCESS table as TCRdb keeps it, with only in-frame sequences that have V and J called. A part of the clones is gone; compared with another copy, unresolved V genes explain less than half, and the rest is unexplained. The D gene and trimming were derived from the DNA, and the V and J assignments and clone size from that table. For this sample the table gives thousands of clones, of which 70% to 90% were detected only once. Of the sample, about 3.5% is held by the ten largest clones.

On this clone itself: Its recognized antigen is unknown. Base-call qualities are not available, and no considerably larger clone is one nucleotide away.

Reading the germline V gene gives CDR1 SNHLY and CDR2 FYNNEI. The CDR3 holds 17 amino acids from the cysteine to the phenylalanine. Only the CDR3 portion is preserved as DNA: 51 bases, with reading frame beginning at the first base. V is pared back by 2 bases and J by 4 bases, with 20 bases lying between the germline termini. In this chain, TRBV2 is recombined with TRBJ2-5, and perhaps TRBD2 as D gene, on 6 matching bases. This clonotype originated in a human donor with melanoma. The material sequenced was blood, taken from a patient treated with checkpoint blockade. The CDR3 protein: CASSETPPPSVRETQYF. The nucleotides are TGTGCCAGCAGTGAAACCCCTCCGCCTAGCGTGAGAGAGACCCAGTACTTC.